These T cell receptor beta chains were read from a single sample in a study of beta chain bispecific antibodies for T cell cancers. MiXCR, run by TCRdb on the 5' RACE reads, gives a single entry per CDR3 protein. The table lists some 17,000 distinct CDR3 sequences, approximately 2% of them singletons. Antigens of these TCRs are unknown. The sequenced material came from healthy donor T cells cultured with leukemia cells. Receptors originate from a human donor in good health. Some clones in this sample may be carry-over from other donors' samples. The CDR3 runs from the conserved cysteine through the conserved F or W. The D gene is left open where the match is weak. A row's size may be missing; if present it is once, few, many or a size class.

V: TRBV7-9; J: TRBJ1-2; size: many; D: .; DNA: TGTGCCAGCAGCTTAGCTATTGGTGGCTACACCTTC; CDR3: CASSLAIGGYTF
V: TRBV27; J: TRBJ2-6; size: many; D: .; DNA: TGTGCCAGCAGTTTGATCTCTGGGGCCAACGTCCTGACTTTC; CDR3: CASSLISGANVLTF
V: TRBV29-1; J: TRBJ2-1; size: many; D: .; DNA: TGCAGCGTTGAAGATCGCTGGACGGTAGGGGATGAGCAGTTCTTC; CDR3: CSVEDRWTVGDEQFF
V: TRBV13; J: TRBJ2-7; size: .; D: .; DNA: TGTGTCAGCAGCCCCCCGCAGGCCGAGTACGAGCAGTACTTC; CDR3: CVSSPPQAEYEQYF
V: TRBV10-3; J: TRBJ1-1; size: many; D: TRBD1; DNA: TGTGCCATCAGTGTAGGTCCAGGGGGTCTGAACACTGAAGCTTTCTTT; CDR3: CAISVGPGGLNTEAFF
V: TRBV19; J: TRBJ2-1; size: few; D: TRBD1; DNA: TGTGCCAGTAGTATAGTTAGGGGGCCGGCGAATGAGCAGTTCTTC; CDR3: CASSIVRGPANEQFF
V: TRBV29-1; J: TRBJ2-7; size: many; D: TRBD1; DNA: TGCAGCGTTGAAGGGACAGGAGCCTACGAGCAGTACTTC; CDR3: CSVEGTGAYEQYF
V: TRBV3-1; J: TRBJ2-3; size: many; D: TRBD1; DNA: TGTGCCAGCAGACAGGGGGCGGATACGCAGTATTTT; CDR3: CASRQGADTQYF
V: TRBV5-1; J: TRBJ1-6; size: many; D: .; DNA: TGCGCCAGCAGCTTGGGGCGGCCAGGCGCCTATAATTCACCCCTCCACTTT; CDR3: CASSLGRPGAYNSPLHF
V: TRBV28; J: TRBJ2-7; size: medium-sized; D: TRBD2; DNA: TGTGCCAGCAACTCACTAGCGGGGCCCTACGAGCAGTACTTC; CDR3: CASNSLAGPYEQYF
V: TRBV10-2; J: TRBJ2-1; size: many; D: .; DNA: TGCGCCAGCTTCGGATCGACGAGGAATGAGCAGTTCTTC; CDR3: CASFGSTRNEQFF
V: TRBV30; J: TRBJ1-1; size: many; D: .; DNA: TGTGCCTGGAGGGCAGACCGGAGGACTGAAGCTTTCTTT; CDR3: CAWRADRRTEAFF
V: TRBV27; J: TRBJ2-1; size: .; D: TRBD2; DNA: TGTGCCAGCAGCGCCGCGGGGGGCGGGGTCTATGAGCAGTTCTTC; CDR3: CASSAAGGGVYEQFF
V: TRBV9; J: TRBJ2-1; size: many; D: .; DNA: TGTGCCAGCAGCGTAAACATACCCCGGGATGAGCAGTTCTTC; CDR3: CASSVNIPRDEQFF
V: TRBV4-1; J: TRBJ2-1; size: many; D: .; DNA: TGCGCCAGCAGCCAAGATCCCCATCCCCCGGGTACCGATGAGCAGTTCTTC; CDR3: CASSQDPHPPGTDEQFF
V: TRBV19; J: TRBJ1-2; size: .; D: .; DNA: TGTGCCAGTACCCCGGACTCTTATGGCTACACCTTC; CDR3: CASTPDSYGYTF
V: TRBV6-5; J: TRBJ2-6; size: large; D: TRBD1; DNA: TGTGCCAGCAGTTCCAAACCGGGACAGGGGGCGGGAGGGGCCAACGTCCTGACTTTC; CDR3: CASSSKPGQGAGGANVLTF
V: TRBV12-3/TRBV12-4; J: TRBJ2-7; size: many; D: .; DNA: TGTGCCAGCAGGCCCACCGTTTCCTACGAGCAGTACTTC; CDR3: CASRPTVSYEQYF
V: TRBV3-1; J: TRBJ2-2; size: many; D: TRBD1; DNA: TGTGCCAGCAGCCAACCCGGACAGGTCCCCGGGGAGCTGTTTTTT; CDR3: CASSQPGQVPGELFF
V: TRBV18; J: TRBJ1-4; size: .; D: TRBD1; DNA: TGTGCCAGCTCACCAGCCGACAGGGGTGGCGAAAAACTGTTTTTT; CDR3: CASSPADRGGEKLFF
V: TRBV20-1; J: TRBJ2-3; size: medium-sized; D: TRBD2; DNA: TGCAGTGCTAGAGTTCGGTGGACTACTAGCGGGGGCACAGATACGCAGTATTTT; CDR3: CSARVRWTTSGGTDTQYF
V: TRBV18; J: TRBJ1-1; size: many; D: .; DNA: TGTGCCAGCTCATCAATGACAGACGAAGCTTTCTTT; CDR3: CASSSMTDEAFF
V: TRBV6-2/TRBV6-3; J: TRBJ1-4; size: many; D: .; DNA: TGTGCCAGCAGTTTTATCTTTCTAGAGATTGGAGAAAAACTGTTTTTT; CDR3: CASSFIFLEIGEKLFF
V: TRBV5-1; J: TRBJ2-2; size: many; D: .; DNA: TGCGCCAGCAGCTTGGCCCGGGGCATTACGAACACCGGGGAGCTGTTTTTT; CDR3: CASSLARGITNTGELFF
V: TRBV10-3; J: TRBJ2-7; size: many; D: .; DNA: TGTGCCATCAGTGAGTCTCTGGGGTACGAGCAGTACTTC; CDR3: CAISESLGYEQYF
V: TRBV20-1; J: TRBJ2-7; size: many; D: .; DNA: TGCAGTGCCACCTCCGGGCTCCGGAAGGGACACGAGCAGTACTTC; CDR3: CSATSGLRKGHEQYF
V: TRBV12-3/TRBV12-4; J: TRBJ2-3; size: many; D: TRBD2; DNA: TGTGCCAGCAGTTTTTGGCGGGGGGCAACAGATACGCAGTATTTT; CDR3: CASSFWRGATDTQYF
V: TRBV20-1; J: TRBJ2-7; size: medium-sized; D: .; DNA: TGCAGTGCTAGAGACGCCTCTCGGACCGTTACCTACGAGCAGTACTTC; CDR3: CSARDASRTVTYEQYF
V: TRBV7-9; J: TRBJ1-1; size: many; D: .; DNA: TGTGCCAGCAGCTCACAGACAGCAATGAACACTGAAGCTTTCTTT; CDR3: CASSSQTAMNTEAFF
V: TRBV30; J: TRBJ1-1; size: many; D: .; DNA: TGTGCCTGGACCCAGAATCTCATGAACACTGAAGCTTTCTTT; CDR3: CAWTQNLMNTEAFF
V: TRBV29-1; J: TRBJ2-7; size: many; D: TRBD1; DNA: TGCAGCGCCAGGACAGGGACGAGCTACGAGCAGTACTTC; CDR3: CSARTGTSYEQYF
V: TRBV7-9; J: TRBJ2-1; size: many; D: .; DNA: TGTGCCAGCAGCTGGGGAGTCAATGAGCAGTTCTTC; CDR3: CASSWGVNEQFF
V: TRBV7-9; J: TRBJ2-3; size: many; D: .; DNA: TGTGCCAGCAGCTTAGCAGAAAACAGGGCTAAGGATACGCAGTATTTT; CDR3: CASSLAENRAKDTQYF
V: TRBV6-5; J: TRBJ1-1; size: many; D: .; DNA: TGTGCCAGCAGTTACGGGACCAGGGGCTTCACTGAAGCTTTCTTT; CDR3: CASSYGTRGFTEAFF
V: TRBV28; J: TRBJ2-7; size: medium-sized; D: TRBD1; DNA: TGTGCCAGCATCCCGACAGGGGAGTACGAGCAGTACTTC; CDR3: CASIPTGEYEQYF
V: TRBV30; J: TRBJ2-7; size: many; D: .; DNA: TGTGCCTGGAGTGTATTGGGGCAGACACATTCCTACGAGCAGTACTTC; CDR3: CAWSVLGQTHSYEQYF
V: TRBV7-8; J: TRBJ2-6; size: medium-sized; D: .; DNA: TGTGCCAGCAGCTCTGACGACGGGCTCCCTGGGGCCAACGTCCTGACTTTC; CDR3: CASSSDDGLPGANVLTF
V: TRBV7-8; J: TRBJ2-5; size: many; D: TRBD2; DNA: TGTGCCAGCAGCTTGACTAGCGGGGCGTTCCAAGAGACCCAGTACTTC; CDR3: CASSLTSGAFQETQYF
V: TRBV5-4; J: TRBJ2-7; size: few; D: .; DNA: TGTGCCAGCAGCTCGTCAGGACAGACCTACGAGCAGTACTTC; CDR3: CASSSSGQTYEQYF
V: TRBV7-8; J: TRBJ1-5; size: many; D: TRBD1; DNA: TGTGCCAGCAGCCTTGGACAGGGGTATCAGCCCCAGCATTTT; CDR3: CASSLGQGYQPQHF
V: TRBV19; J: TRBJ1-5; size: many; D: .; DNA: TGTGCCAGTAAAACCGACGTTGGACTCAATCAGCCCCAGCATTTT; CDR3: CASKTDVGLNQPQHF
V: TRBV6-2/TRBV6-3; J: TRBJ1-2; size: many; D: .; DNA: TGTGCCAGCAGTTACGCGGGAGGGGTTAACTATGGCTACACCTTC; CDR3: CASSYAGGVNYGYTF
V: TRBV20-1; J: TRBJ2-1; size: many; D: .; DNA: TGCAGTGCTAGAGATTACCAGGGGCTATACAATGAGCAGTTCTTC; CDR3: CSARDYQGLYNEQFF
V: TRBV20-1; J: TRBJ1-2; size: many; D: .; DNA: TGCAGTGCTAGTGGATGGCAGGGTGGCTACACCTTC; CDR3: CSASGWQGGYTF
V: TRBV19; J: TRBJ2-2; size: many; D: .; DNA: TGTGCCAGTAGTAACAGGGCGAACACCGGGGAGCTGTTTTTT; CDR3: CASSNRANTGELFF
V: TRBV5-1; J: TRBJ1-2; size: many; D: .; DNA: TGCGCCAGCAGCTTGGAAGCAGGGAACTATGGCTACACCTTC; CDR3: CASSLEAGNYGYTF
V: TRBV5-1; J: TRBJ2-2; size: medium-sized; D: .; DNA: TGCGCCAGCAGCTTGTGGAACACCGGGGAGCTGTTTTTT; CDR3: CASSLWNTGELFF
V: TRBV27; J: TRBJ1-6; size: many; D: .; DNA: TGTGCCAGCAGTTTCGGGGGGATCAATTCACCCCTCCACTTT; CDR3: CASSFGGINSPLHF
V: TRBV2; J: TRBJ2-3; size: .; D: TRBD2; DNA: TGTGCCAGCAGTGAAGGAGCGGGGGTGGCAGATACGCAGTATTTT; CDR3: CASSEGAGVADTQYF
V: TRBV6-5; J: TRBJ1-4; size: many; D: TRBD1; DNA: TGTGCCAGCGGAGCCCCCGGGACAGTCCTGTTTTTT; CDR3: CASGAPGTVLFF
V: TRBV27; J: TRBJ2-1; size: many; D: .; DNA: TGTGCCAGCAGTGTTTCTCGCGATGAGCAGTTCTTC; CDR3: CASSVSRDEQFF
V: TRBV12-3/TRBV12-4; J: TRBJ2-2; size: many; D: .; DNA: TGTGCCAGCAGTTTAGTGGGGGGCGCATCCGGGGAGCTGTTTTTT; CDR3: CASSLVGGASGELFF
V: TRBV7-6; J: TRBJ2-7; size: many; D: .; DNA: TGTGCCAGCAGCCCGCGCGGAGCAGGCTACGAGCAGTACTTC; CDR3: CASSPRGAGYEQYF
V: TRBV28; J: TRBJ1-5; size: many; D: .; DNA: TGTGCCAGCAGTTTATTGTTGGGAGAGAGCAATCAGCCCCAGCATTTT; CDR3: CASSLLLGESNQPQHF